These 3 T cell receptor beta chains came from one sample sequenced in a study of radiation and T cells in renal cell carcinoma. The protocol was immunoSEQ multiplex PCR, while the TCRdb copy is restricted to in-frame clones and leaves out a portion. This table has some 120,000 clones, about four fifths appearing once. Time point specified: baseline pretreatment blood. Treatment meaning: 15 Gy SBRT to primary tumor, nephrectomy 4 weeks later. Sequenced here: blood, sampled from a patient whose treatment included radiotherapy and nephrectomy. The source is a woman aged 60-75 years with renal cell carcinoma.

The genes are TRBV9 and TRBJ2-5, with D maybe TRBD1 (6 bases). CDR3 length equals 15 residues. The ends were cut back, 0 bases at V and 5 bases at J, with 14 bases in the middle. Looked up from germline, CDR1 is SGDLS and CDR2 is YYNGEE. The CDR3 sequence: CASSVEAGVRETQYF. For the CDR3, the DNA is TGTGCCAGCAGCGTAGAGGCAGGGGTCCGGGAGACCCAGTACTTC.

The V gene is TRBV19, the J gene TRBJ1-5; TRBD1 matches 8 bases. Germline V gives CDR1 LNHDA, CDR2 SQIVND (reference sequence). The CDR3 consists of 17 residues. The V segment lost 7 bases and the J segment 6 bases; nucleotides outside the gene matches: 17. The CDR3 DNA reads as TGTGCCAGTACCCCGGACAGGGTGACAATAGCAACTCAGCCCCAGCATTTT. As protein: CASTPDRVTIATQPQHF.

J is TRBJ2-7 and V is TRBV5-6; D is ambiguous. The V gene lost 1 base and the J gene lost 2 bases, with 13 bases spanning the gap. Germline values: CDR1 SGHDT, CDR2 YYEEEE. This CDR3 region has 15 residues. The CDR3 DNA reads as TGTGCCAGCAGCTTGTATAGTGGGCTTACCTACGAGCAGTACTTC. Residues: CASSLYSGLTYEQYF.